The 10 T cell receptor delta chains below all came from one sample that was sequenced in a study of DNA immune sequencing with unique molecular identifiers. All 8 TRDV and 4 TRDJ genes were targeted in 32-plex amplification of genomic DNA. Adapter PCR followed approximately 3 barcoding PCR cycles that attached a 12-nucleotide UMI. TCRdb processed the multiplex PCR reads again with the CATT caller. The sample lists 400 to 550 delta-chain clones; roughly 29% were seen once. The sequenced sample was buffy coat blood. The receptor set was obtained from a human donor in good health.

Within the sample, this clone is large. This chain links TRDV2 with TRDJ1, with 9 positions matching TRDD3. The CDR3 covers 18 residues. Looked up from germline, CDR1 is GEAIGNYY and CDR2 is EKD. The trim removed 3 bases at V and 0 bases at J, leaving 13 bases unmatched. DNA of the CDR3: TGTGCCTGTGACCCGGTTACTGGGGGAGAGACAGACACCGATAAACTCATCTTT. Translation gives CACDPVTGGETDTDKLIF.

As regards this clone: A far larger clone is just one base off, so this is likely a read error. The chain employs TRDV1 and TRDJ1; 8 nucleotides line up with TRDD2. The junction had 46 bases not matched to a gene; V was cut back by 1 base and J by 0 bases. Germline V lookup: CDR1 TSWWSYY, CDR2 QGS. CDR3 size: 30 residues. The CDR3 is CALGEQGPSPSYPWKGYWGLTPTYTDKLIF. The CDR3 region has the DNA TGTGCTCTTGGGGAACAAGGGCCCTCGCCTTCCTATCCGTGGAAGGGCTATTGGGGGCTCACGCCCACATACACCGATAAACTCATCTTT.

With respect to this clone: A far larger clone is off by one base, so a read error is likely. The sample contains more than one DNA sequence encoding this CDR3. The chain recombines TRDV1 with TRDJ1; the match to TRDD3 covers 10 bases. Germline CDR1 and CDR2: TSWWSYY and QGS. This CDR3 contains 18 residues. CDR3 nucleotide sequence: TGTGCTCTTGGTGAACTAGTACCTGGGGGATATGGAGCCGATAAACTCATCTTT. Its protein is CALGELVPGGYGADKLIF.

Within the sample, this clone is large. The J gene is TRDJ3, the V gene TRDV2; D is unresolved. The CDR3 totals 19 residues. The V gene lost 3 bases and the J gene lost 0 bases, with 17 bases spanning the gap. Germline CDR1 GEAIGNYY, CDR2 EKD. The CDR3 spells CACDSVLTSSSWDTRQMFF. In DNA form, the CDR3 reads TGTGCCTGTGACTCCGTCTTGACCTCTAGCTCCTGGGACACCCGACAGATGTTTTTC.

Of note for this clone: A read error is likely here: a far larger clone is one base away. At the DNA level, this CDR3 is encoded by other sequences in the same sample as well. The chain employs TRDV1 and TRDJ1, with 13 positions matching TRDD3. CDR1 and CDR2 (germline): TSWWSYY, QGS. The CDR3 is 26 residues long. V lost 2 bases and J lost 4; bases outside the gene matches: 34. This chain's CDR3 is CALGESAPYHPPHWGIRGIPLDKLIF. CDR3 DNA: TGTGCTCTTGGGGAATCGGCCCCCTATCACCCCCCTCACTGGGGGATACGCGGCATACCTCTCGATAAACTCATCTTT.

Concerning this clone: A read error likely explains this, since a far larger clone differs by one base. Other DNA sequences from this sample encode an identical CDR3 as well. The chain joins TRDV1 to TRDJ4; tentatively, D is TRDD3 (7 bases). V gave up 3 bases and J gave up 1 base, with 33 bases separating them. Germline V gene data show CDR1 as TSWWSYY and CDR2 as QGS. The CDR3 has 21 amino acids. The CDR3 DNA follows: TGTGCTCTTGGGGAGGCGAGGCGCTCTTTCCTAAAGTACTGGGGAGGCAGACCCCTGATCTTT. Protein sequence: CALGEARRSFLKYWGGRPLIF.

A note on this clone: The protein given by TCRdb reflects a much larger clone and differs at residue 8 from this DNA's translation, likely from a read error; the protein shown is the DNA's translation. The chain is built from TRDV1 and TRDJ4; tentatively, D is TRDD3 (7 bases). CDR1 and CDR2 (germline): TSWWSYY, QGS. The CDR3 is made up of 21 amino acids. The V end was cut by 3 bases, the J end by 1 base, with 33 bases between. CDR3: CALGEARCSFLKYWGGRPLIF. DNA of the CDR3: TGTGCTCTTGGGGAGGCGAGGTGTTCTTTCCTAAAGTACTGGGGAGGCAGACCCCTGATCTTT.

This clone is large by share. The rearrangement links TRDV2 to TRDJ1; 12 positions agree with TRDD3. Trimming cost V 4 bases and J 1 base; bases outside gene matches: 15. The CDR3 is made up of 19 amino acids. In germline, CDR1 is GEAIGNYY, CDR2 EKD. CDR3 loop: CACDPLLTGGYPSTDKLIF. The DNA of the CDR3 is TGTGCCTGTGATCCCCTTCTTACTGGGGGATACCCGAGCACCGATAAACTCATCTTT.

About this clone: This DNA's translation and the protein TCRdb lists, from a much larger clone, do not match at residue 8, likely due to a read error; the protein shown is translated from the DNA. The genes are TRDV1 and TRDJ1; 13 bases fit TRDD3. Germline lookup yields CDR1 TSWWSYY and CDR2 QGS. The CDR3 is made up of 26 amino acids. Trimming at V came to 2 bases and at J to 4 bases, leaving 34 bases not matched to a gene. The CDR3 DNA sequence: TGTGCTCTTGGGGAATCGGCCCACTACCACCCCCCTCACTGGGGGATACGCGGCATACCTCTCGATAAACTCATCTTT. The encoded protein is CALGESAHYHPPHWGIRGIPLDKLIF.

This clone is labeled as medium-sized. The chain recombines TRDV1 with TRDJ1, with 13 bases lining up with TRDD3. This CDR3 contains 18 residues. The V gene end was trimmed by 1 base and the J gene end by 10 bases; junction bases not matched to a gene: 15. Germline CDR1 reads TSWWSYY; CDR2 reads QGS. The CDR3 sequence: CALGERHRYWGIRATLIF. In nucleotides, the CDR3 is TGTGCTCTTGGGGAACGACATAGATACTGGGGGATACGCGCCACACTCATCTTT.